Sequencing of this T cell receptor (beta chain) was carried out in a study of blood T cell repertoires in COVID-19. Study-level background: PBMCs, B-cell-depleted T cells, or T cells provided the cDNA or gDNA that made up the material.

Per the original data handling: Amplification with reference gene primers provided the estimates of nucleated cell counts. Generated by immunoSEQ multiplex PCR, the TCRdb table keeps only in-frame clones and is missing some. V, J and clone size are taken as reported in that table, and D and trimming were inferred from the DNA itself. The data contain hundreds of thousands of clones, 89% of them singletons. Per germline, CDR1 KGHSH and CDR2 LQKENI. The CDR3 is 13 residues long. V lost 5 bases to trimming and J lost 4 bases, with 12 bases between them. The study assigned cohorts using participant-reported clinical history.

This chain connects TRBV18 to TRBJ2-7; possible D gene TRBD1, 6 bases. This TCR was recovered from a woman aged 40 to 50 who had recovered from COVID-19. The material sequenced was PBMCs or T cells enriched from blood (not recorded which). The CDR3 spells CASSNGQKYEQYF. The CDR3 coding sequence is TGTGCCAGCTCAAATGGACAGAAATACGAGCAGTACTTC.